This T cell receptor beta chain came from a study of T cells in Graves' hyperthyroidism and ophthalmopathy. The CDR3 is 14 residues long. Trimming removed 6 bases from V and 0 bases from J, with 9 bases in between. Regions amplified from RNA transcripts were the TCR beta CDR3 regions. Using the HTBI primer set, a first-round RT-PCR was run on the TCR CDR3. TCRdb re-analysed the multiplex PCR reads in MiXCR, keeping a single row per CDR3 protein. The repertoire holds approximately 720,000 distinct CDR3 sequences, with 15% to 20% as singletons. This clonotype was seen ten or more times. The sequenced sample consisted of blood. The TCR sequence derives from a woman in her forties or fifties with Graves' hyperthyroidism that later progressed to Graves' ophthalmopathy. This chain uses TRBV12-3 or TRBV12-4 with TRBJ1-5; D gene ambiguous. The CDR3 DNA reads TGTGCCAGCAGGACGGGCGTTAGCAATCAGCCCCAGCATTTT. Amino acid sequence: CASRTGVSNQPQHF.